Listed here are 6 T cell receptor beta chains from one sample, sequenced in a study of CXCR3-negative and CXCR3-positive naive CD8 T cells. UMI labels and 5' RACE were used to prepare the TRB cDNA libraries. TCRdb re-called the 5' RACE reads and gives one entry per CDR3 protein, without DNA. Its clone listing holds over 80,000 distinct CDR3 sequences. Sample: naive CXCR3- CD8+ T cells from blood. Subset denoted: CD45RO-CCR7+CD27+CD95- naive CD8+ T cells lacking CXCR3 (TNR3-). These receptors were collected from a human donor in good health. Some clones in this sample may be carry-over from other donors' samples.

The chain recombines TRBV6-2 or TRBV6-3 with TRBJ2-7; TCRdb's assignment of TRBD1 cannot be checked, as there is no DNA. From germline, CDR1 is MNHEY and CDR2 SVGEGT. The CDR3 spans 17 residues. Here the CDR3 reads CANAMGRGPEGSYEQYF.

CDR3 amino acids: CASSLAAGGQNIQYF. The chain uses TRBV11-2 and TRBJ2-4; the TCRdb call, TRBD1, lacks DNA for checking. Per the germline V gene, CDR1 is SGHAT and CDR2 is FQNNGV. The CDR3 covers 15 residues.

The chain recombines TRBV12-3 or TRBV12-4 with TRBJ1-6; without DNA, the TCRdb call of TRBD1 cannot be checked. The CDR3 is made up of 15 amino acids. This CDR3 is CASSLSGQGNTPLHF.

This sequence joins TRBV11-2 and TRBJ2-3; without DNA, the TCRdb call of TRBD1 cannot be checked. Per the germline V gene, CDR1 is SGHAT and CDR2 is FQNNGV. The CDR3 consists of 14 residues. CDR3 region: CASSLGRVSDTQYF.

The chain employs TRBV5-1 and TRBJ2-1; the TCRdb D gene call, TRBD2, has no DNA to confirm it. CDR1 SGHRS and CDR2 YFSETQ come from the germline V gene. This CDR3 contains 16 residues. The CDR3: CASSTNPGPLQFEQFF.

The V gene is TRBV5-1, the J gene TRBJ2-7. The CDR3 covers 14 residues. Germline values: CDR1 SGHRS, CDR2 YFSETQ. The CDR3 here is CASSLAVGTYEQYF.